The 11 T cell receptor beta chains below come from one sample, sequenced in a study of blood T cell repertoires in COVID-19. Assay: immunoSEQ multiplex PCR; the TCRdb copy retains only in-frame clones and omits some. The sample has over 250,000 clones; around 86% are singletons. The specimen sequenced was peripheral blood. These receptors originate from a man aged 50 or older with acute or convalescent COVID-19.

The chain links TRBV10-3 to TRBJ1-2; a possible D gene is TRBD1 (5 bases). V shed 4 bases and J shed 6 bases, with 21 bases lying between them. This CDR3 region has 16 residues. Germline CDR1 and CDR2: ENHRY and SYGVKD. The CDR3 spells CAISGQGSIGADGYTF. As DNA, the CDR3 is TGTGCCATCAGTGGGCAGGGTTCGATAGGGGCTGATGGCTACACCTTC.

The chain joins TRBV30 to TRBJ1-3, with D possibly TRBD1 on 5 matching bases. This CDR3 region has 12 residues. Germline assignment: CDR1 GTSNPN and CDR2 SVGIG (reference sequence). V dropped 8 bases and J dropped 3 bases, with 11 bases sitting between them. The CDR3 reads CAQGLSGNTIYF. In DNA, the CDR3 is TGTGCCCAGGGATTAAGTGGAAACACCATATATTTT.

The chain recombines TRBV18 with TRBJ1-6, with D uncertain. Trimming removed 3 bases from V and 5 bases from J, with 8 bases in between. The CDR3 length is 14 residues. Germline values: CDR1 KGHSH, CDR2 LQKENI. The CDR3: CASSPVADNSPLHF. CDR3 DNA: TGTGCCAGCTCACCCGTAGCTGATAATTCACCCCTCCACTTT.

The rearrangement joins TRBV27 to TRBJ2-5, with D perhaps TRBD2 (5 bases). The CDR3 spans 14 residues. The V gene lost 0 bases and the J gene lost 4 bases, with 9 bases spanning the gap. Germline CDR1 MNHEY, CDR2 SMNVEV (reference sequence). This CDR3 reads CASSLSASIETQYF. Written as DNA, the CDR3 is TGTGCCAGCAGTTTATCCGCTAGCATAGAGACCCAGTACTTC.

This chain joins TRBV19 and TRBJ1-2; 7 nucleotides agree with TRBD1. This CDR3 has 13 amino acids. CDR1 is LNHDA, CDR2 SQIVND, per germline (reference sequence). With V trimmed by 3 bases and J by 8 bases, 6 bases remained unmatched. Here the CDR3 DNA reads TGTGCCAGTAGTATGGGACAGACCAAAGGCTACACCTTC. Residues: CASSMGQTKGYTF.

This sequence joins TRBV12-3 or TRBV12-4 and TRBJ1-4; TRBD1 matches 8 bases. The V segment lost 7 bases and the J segment 9 bases; nucleotides outside the gene matches: 7. The CDR3 has 13 amino acids. The CDR3 DNA follows: TGTGCCAGCATCCGGACAGGGAACAAAAAACTGTTTTTT. This sequence encodes CASIRTGNKKLFF.

The rearrangement uses TRBV6-5 and TRBJ2-4; D not resolved. The CDR3 contains 16 residues. Deletions cut 0 bases from V and 0 bases from J, with 9 bases between. Germline values: CDR1 MNHEY, CDR2 SVGAGI. The CDR3 loop is CASSYSGSLAKNIQYF. The CDR3, as DNA: TGTGCCAGCAGTTACTCAGGTAGCCTAGCCAAAAACATTCAGTACTTC.

The chain links TRBV5-1 to TRBJ1-1; D is ambiguous. The CDR3 extends over 16 amino acids. Germline CDR1 reads SGHRS; CDR2 reads YFSETQ. V was shortened by 0 bases and J by 1 base, with 13 bases between the two germline ends. The CDR3 reads CASSLGIRGGNTEAFF. CDR3 bases: TGCGCCAGCAGCTTGGGCATCCGGGGAGGGAACACTGAAGCTTTCTTT.

The chain is built from TRBV3-1 (or the pseudogene TRBV3-2) and TRBJ2-2; 7 nucleotides align to TRBD2. The germline gives CDR1 LGHDT, CDR2 YNNKEL (reference sequence). The J segment lost 7 bases and the V segment lost 6 bases, leaving 11 bases of the junction unmatched. This CDR3 has 15 residues. The CDR3, as DNA: TGTGCCAGCAGTCACTCGGGGGGTGTACACGGGGAGCTGTTTTTT. Its translation: CASSHSGGVHGELFF.

The chain joins TRBV30 to TRBJ1-2; TRBD1 might be the D (6 bases). In germline, CDR1 is GTSNPN, CDR2 SVGIG (reference sequence). The V gene lost 4 bases and the J gene lost 3 bases, with 15 bases spanning the gap. The CDR3 is 14 amino acids. The DNA of the CDR3 is TGTGCCTGGAAACTTCAAGGGGGTGACTATGGCTACACCTTC. Protein: CAWKLQGGDYGYTF. Full variable domain (remainder filled in from reference TRBV30 and TRBJ1-2): SQTIHQWPATLVQPVGSPLSLECTVEGTSNPNLYWYRQAAGRGLQLLFYSVGIGQISSEVPQNLSASRPQDRQFILSSKKLLLSDSGFYLCAWKLQGGDYGYTFGSGTRLTVV.

With regard to this clone: This CDR3 is also generated by other DNA sequences in the sample. The rearrangement joins TRBV19 to TRBJ1-1; a weak D match, TRBD1 (5 bases). CDR3 length: 14 amino acids. CDR1 is LNHDA and CDR2 is SQIVND in the germline V gene (reference sequence). Trimming shortened V by 3 bases and J by 2 bases, and 10 bases separated the two germline ends. The CDR3 loop is CASSIWGPNTEAFF. CDR3 in DNA: TGTGCCAGTAGTATCTGGGGCCCTAACACTGAAGCTTTCTTT.